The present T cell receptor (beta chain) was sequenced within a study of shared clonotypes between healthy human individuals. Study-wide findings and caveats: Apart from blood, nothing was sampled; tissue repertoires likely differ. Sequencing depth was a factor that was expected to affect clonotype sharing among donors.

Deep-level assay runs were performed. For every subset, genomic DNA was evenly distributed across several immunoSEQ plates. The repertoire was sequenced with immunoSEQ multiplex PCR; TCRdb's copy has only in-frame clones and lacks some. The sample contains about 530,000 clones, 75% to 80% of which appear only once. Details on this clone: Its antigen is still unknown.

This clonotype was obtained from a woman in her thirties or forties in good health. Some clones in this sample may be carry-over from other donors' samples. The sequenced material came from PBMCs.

CDR3 in amino acids: CASEADRHYGYTF. The DNA for the CDR3 is TGTGCCTCCGAAGCAGACAGGCACTATGGCTACACCTTC. V usage is TRBV28 and J usage is TRBJ1-2; maybe TRBD1 (6 bases). The CDR3 has 13 amino acids. Trimming left V 11 bases short and J 3 bases short, with 16 bases between. Germline CDR1 reads MDHEN; CDR2 reads SYDVKM.